Each of the 32 T cell receptor beta chains below was sequenced from the same sample in a study of T cell responses to AZD1222 COVID-19 vaccine. Clones were sequenced by immunoSEQ multiplex PCR, and TCRdb holds only the in-frame ones, with some missing. Altogether about 140,000 clones are present, about 80% being singletons, with the ten largest covering 4.1%. This material consisted of peripheral blood, taken on day 0 of AZD1222 vaccination. These receptors were taken from an adult in good health.

The chain recombines TRBV7-2 with TRBJ2-3; TRBD2 aligns across 8 bases. This CDR3 spans 15 amino acids. Germline V CDR1 and CDR2: SGHTA, FQGNSA. V was pared by 1 base and J by 2 bases, with 2 bases of the junction left unmatched. CDR3 DNA sequence: TGTGCCAGCAGCTTAGATAGCGGGAACACAGATACGCAGTATTTT. It codes for CASSLDSGNTDTQYF.

The CDR3 DNA is TGCGCCAGCAGCGAAGACGGAAGCTCTGGAAACACCATATATTTT. It translates to CASSEDGSSGNTIYF. The V call is TRBV5-1, the J call TRBJ1-3; D is unclear. The CDR3 consists of 15 residues. The V end was cut by 4 bases, the J end by 0 bases, with 11 bases between. Germline V gene lookup returns CDR1 SGHRS and CDR2 YFSETQ.

The V and J genes are TRBV19 and TRBJ2-5; D is undetermined. V was trimmed by 5 bases and J by 3 bases, leaving 16 bases between them. This CDR3 has 15 amino acids. Germline V gives CDR1 LNHDA, CDR2 SQIVND (reference sequence). The CDR3 nucleotides read TGTGCCAGTAGTGGTACTATCGATCCAAAAGAGACCCAGTACTTC. Amino acids: CASSGTIDPKETQYF.

This chain joins TRBV19 and TRBJ2-2; no definite D call. There are 15 residues in the CDR3. The germline V and J ends were trimmed by 5 bases and 0 bases, with 10 bases remaining between them. The germline gives CDR1 LNHDA, CDR2 SQIVND (reference sequence). CDR3 bases: TGTGCCAGTAGTCCCCGAACTACGAACACCGGGGAGCTGTTTTTT. Translation: CASSPRTTNTGELFF.

The chain recombines TRBV24-1 with TRBJ2-5, with 7 bases matching TRBD1. Germline CDR1 reads KGHDR; CDR2 reads SFDVKD. V dropped 4 bases and J dropped 2; count of bases not matched to a gene: 9. The CDR3 is made up of 16 amino acids. The CDR3 region is CATSDRQGSQQETQYF. CDR3 DNA: TGTGCCACCAGTGACCGACAGGGTAGTCAGCAAGAGACCCAGTACTTC.

The CDR3 bases are TGTGCCAGCGGCCTTGGAGGGACAAGGTATGGCTACACCTTC. Protein product: CASGLGGTRYGYTF. The chain is built from TRBV3-1 (or the pseudogene TRBV3-2) and TRBJ1-2; D perhaps matches TRBD1 (6 bases). CDR3 length: 14 amino acids. V dropped 8 bases and J dropped 5 bases, with 18 bases sitting between them. Germline values: CDR1 LGHDT, CDR2 YNNKEL (reference sequence).

The chain's CDR3 is CASSWEGASGAHEQYF. The CDR3 bases are TGTGCCAGCAGCTGGGAGGGGGCTAGCGGGGCCCACGAGCAGTACTTC. This chain links TRBV13 with TRBJ2-7; TRBD2 agrees at 9 bases. The V gene's germline CDR1 is PRHDT and CDR2 FYEKMQ (reference sequence). The CDR3 totals 16 residues. Trimming at V came to 4 bases and at J to 5 bases, leaving 12 bases not matched to a gene. Full variable domain (rest looked up from reference TRBV13 and TRBJ2-7): AAGVIQSPRHLIKEKRETATLKCYPIPRHDTVYWYQQGPGQDPQFLISFYEKMQSDKGSIPDRFSAQQFSDYHSELNMSSLELGDSALYFCASSWEGASGAHEQYFGPGTRLTVT.

This chain connects TRBV5-1 to TRBJ1-4; the D gene is possibly TRBD1 (5 bases). From germline, CDR1 is SGHRS and CDR2 YFSETQ. The V gene lost 0 bases and the J gene lost 1 base, with 13 bases spanning the gap. The CDR3 consists of 17 residues. CDR3 protein: CASSLERGLGTNEKLFF. Here the CDR3 DNA reads TGCGCCAGCAGCTTGGAAAGGGGTCTAGGAACTAATGAAAAACTGTTTTTT.

Comments on this clone: Different DNA sequences within this sample yield the same CDR3. The chain links TRBV9 to TRBJ1-2, with 10 nucleotides matching TRBD1. Germline loops: CDR1 SGDLS, CDR2 YYNGEE. The V and J ends lost 3 bases and 7 bases, in that order; junction bases with no gene match: 6. The CDR3 consists of 14 residues. The CDR3 DNA reads as TGTGCCAGCAGCGACGACAGGGGGCGGCGTGGCTACACCTTC. Its protein product is CASSDDRGRRGYTF.

V gene TRBV19 combines with J gene TRBJ1-1; D possibly corresponds to TRBD1 (5 bases). This CDR3 region has 13 residues. Germline lookup yields CDR1 LNHDA and CDR2 SQIVND (reference sequence). Trimming removed 3 bases at V and 4 bases at J, with 9 bases between. CDR3 protein: CASSMVRATEAFF. CDR3 DNA sequence: TGTGCCAGTAGTATGGTCAGGGCCACTGAAGCTTTCTTT.

The CDR3 DNA is TGTGCCAGCAGCTTAAGGGCAGGGGATGGGGCCAACGTCCTGACTTTC. Protein sequence: CASSLRAGDGANVLTF. The chain uses TRBV7-3 and TRBJ2-6; D is perhaps TRBD1 (6 bases). Trimming left V 1 base short and J 3 bases short, with 10 bases between. CDR1 is SGHTA and CDR2 is FQGTGA in the germline V gene. CDR3 length: 16 amino acids. The complete variable domain, with remaining parts taken from reference TRBV7-3 and TRBJ2-6, reads GAGVSQTPSNKVTEKGKYVELRCDPISGHTALYWYRQSLGQGPEFLIYFQGTGAADDSGLPNDRFFAVRPEGSVSTLKIQRTERGDSAVYLCASSLRAGDGANVLTFGAGSRLTVL.

CDR3 sequence: CSVVHREAFF. Here the CDR3 DNA reads TGCAGCGTTGTCCACAGAGAAGCTTTCTTT. This chain connects TRBV29-1 to TRBJ1-1; D unresolved. The CDR3 has 10 residues. CDR1 and CDR2 (germline): SQVTM, ANQGSEA. V was cut by 4 bases and J by 8 bases, with 8 bases left in between.

This chain's CDR3 is CASRDRGLGELFF. CDR3 coding DNA: TGTGCCAGCAGGGACAGGGGGCTTGGGGAGCTGTTTTTT. The chain couples TRBV12-3 or TRBV12-4 to TRBJ2-2; 11 bases line up with TRBD1. CDR3 length: 13 amino acids. The J segment lost 8 bases and the V segment lost 6 bases, leaving 2 bases of the junction unmatched.

The chain combines TRBV29-1 with TRBJ1-3, with no clear D. V was cut by 4 bases and J by 1 base, with 5 bases left in between. This CDR3 region has 12 residues. Germline V gene lookup returns CDR1 SQVTM and CDR2 ANQGSEA. The CDR3 region is CSVARSGNTIYF. CDR3 nucleotide sequence: TGCAGCGTTGCGAGGTCTGGAAACACCATATATTTT.

The genes are TRBV11-2 and TRBJ1-1; no firm D call. This CDR3 comprises 14 residues. Trimming pared 4 bases from V and 4 bases from J, leaving 13 bases between. Germline V CDR1 and CDR2: SGHAT, FQNNGV. The CDR3 coding sequence is TGTGCCAGCAGCTCTCCAGGAGAGGGCACTGAAGCTTTCTTT. It translates to CASSSPGEGTEAFF. Based on the CDR3 plus reference TRBV11-2 and TRBJ1-1, the full variable domain is EAGVAQSPRYKIIEKRQSVAFWCNPISGHATLYWYQQILGQGPKLLIQFQNNGVVDDSQLPKDRFSAERLKGVDSTLKIQPAKLEDSAVYLCASSSPGEGTEAFFGQGTRLTVV.

This rearrangement joins TRBV5-5 to TRBJ1-4, with unresolved D. This CDR3 has 12 residues. The V and J ends lost 3 bases and 8 bases respectively, with 8 bases between them. In germline, CDR1 is SGHKS, CDR2 YYEKEE (reference sequence). The CDR3 loop is CASSSRGEKLFF. The CDR3 coding sequence is TGTGCCAGCAGCTCCAGAGGGGAAAAACTGTTTTTT.

The V and J genes are TRBV9 and TRBJ2-7, with a tentative D call TRBD1 (5 bases). Deletions cut 0 bases from V and 2 bases from J, with 9 bases between. Germline V gene sequence: CDR1 SGDLS, CDR2 YYNGEE. The CDR3 is made up of 14 amino acids. The CDR3 loop reads CASSVAQATYEQYF. In DNA form, the CDR3 reads TGTGCCAGCAGCGTAGCACAGGCCACCTACGAGCAGTACTTC.

A few counts support this clone. The chain is built from TRBV7-6 and TRBJ1-5, with a tentative D call TRBD1 (6 bases). Trimming took off 1 base at V and 4 bases at J, with 11 bases between the two ends. The CDR3 consists of 15 residues. CDR1 and CDR2 (germline): SGHVS, FNYEAQ. CDR3 bases: TGTGCCAGCAGCTTAGATATTACAGGGAATCAGCCCCAGCATTTT. Protein: CASSLDITGNQPQHF.

The J gene is TRBJ1-5, the V gene TRBV18, with a weak D call TRBD1 (6 bases). CDR3 length: 14 amino acids. Trimming shortened V by 4 bases and J by 4 bases, and 11 bases separated the two germline ends. From germline, CDR1 is KGHSH and CDR2 LQKENI. CDR3: CASSHGTTNQPQHF. The DNA for the CDR3 is TGTGCCAGCTCACACGGGACAACGAATCAGCCCCAGCATTTT.

Note on this clone: The sample contains more than one DNA sequence encoding this CDR3. The chain joins TRBV4-1 to TRBJ1-3, with no clear D. The germline CDR1 and CDR2 sequences are MGHRA and YSYEKL. V dropped 0 bases and J dropped 0 bases, with 6 bases sitting between them. CDR3 size: 15 residues. CDR3 nucleotide sequence: TGCGCCAGCAGCCAAGACAGATCCTCTGGAAACACCATATATTTT. The encoded protein is CASSQDRSSGNTIYF.

V usage is TRBV3-1 (or the pseudogene TRBV3-2) and J usage is TRBJ2-7; D is unclear. The germline V gene encodes CDR1 LGHDT and CDR2 YNNKEL (reference sequence). The CDR3 runs 12 residues. V was trimmed by 8 bases and J by 3 bases, leaving 11 bases between them. The DNA of the CDR3 is TGTGCCAGCCGCAATTCTCTCTACGAGCAGTACTTC. Protein: CASRNSLYEQYF.

Points on this clone: The identical CDR3 is also encoded by other nucleotide sequences in the sample. The CDR3 loop reads CASSYRGGGNQPQHF. As DNA, the CDR3 is TGTGCCAGCAGTTACAGAGGGGGCGGTAATCAGCCCCAGCATTTT. The chain joins TRBV6-2 or TRBV6-3 to TRBJ1-5; 7 bases match TRBD1. CDR1 MNHEY and CDR2 SVGEGT come from the germline V gene. The V segment lost 2 bases and the J segment 4 bases; nucleotides outside the gene matches: 5. The CDR3 runs 15 residues.

The V call is TRBV5-6, the J call TRBJ2-7, with 8 positions matching TRBD1. There are 14 residues in the CDR3. V shed 5 bases, J shed 4 bases, and the junction held 8 bases outside the gene matches. Germline CDR1 is SGHDT and CDR2 is YYEEEE. CDR3 sequence: CASSLRTGKYEQYF. DNA for the CDR3: TGTGCCAGCAGTCTTAGGACAGGGAAGTACGAGCAGTACTTC.

This chain joins TRBV25-1 and TRBJ2-5; 8 positions agree with TRBD1. Per germline, CDR1 MGHDK and CDR2 SYGVNS. The CDR3 is 15 amino acids. Trimming at V came to 6 bases and at J to 3 bases, leaving 9 bases not matched to a gene. As DNA, the CDR3 is TGTGCCAGCAGCCTACACAGGGGGATCGAAGAGACCCAGTACTTC. Residues: CASSLHRGIEETQYF.

This chain joins TRBV5-4 and TRBJ2-5, with TRBD2 matching over 11 bases. With V trimmed by 4 bases and J by 4 bases, 6 bases remained unmatched. The CDR3 loop spans 15 amino acids. CDR1 is SGHNT, CDR2 YYREEE, per germline (reference sequence). The CDR3 bases are TGTGCCAGCAGCGTTAGCGGGGGGGCACCAGAGACCCAGTACTTC. Its protein is CASSVSGGAPETQYF.

The chain combines TRBV3-1 (or the pseudogene TRBV3-2) with TRBJ1-1, with D perhaps TRBD1 (5 bases). This CDR3 has 14 residues. V was clipped by 4 bases and J by 5 bases, with 14 bases between them. CDR1 LGHDT and CDR2 YNNKEL come from the germline V gene (reference sequence). The CDR3 loop reads CASSLGQGGTEAFF. The CDR3 nucleotides are TGTGCCAGCAGCCTCGGGCAGGGAGGGACTGAAGCTTTCTTT.

The chain links TRBV24-1 to TRBJ1-1; D gene unclear. The V end lost 4 bases, the J end lost 4 bases, and 9 bases lay between the germline ends. Looked up from germline, CDR1 is KGHDR and CDR2 is SFDVKD. This CDR3 comprises 13 residues. The CDR3 sequence: CATSDPGVTEAFF. CDR3 bases: TGTGCCACCAGTGACCCGGGTGTCACTGAAGCTTTCTTT.

V and J are TRBV6-1 and TRBJ2-2; D is possibly TRBD1 (5 bases). Between the trimmed V and J ends, which lost 1 base and 7 bases, there was a span of 13 bases. The CDR3 is 15 amino acids. Germline CDR1 MNHNS, CDR2 SASEGT. The CDR3 DNA sequence: TGTGCCAGCAGTGAAGTCAAGGGGTGGAGCGGGGAGCTGTTTTTT. It specifies CASSEVKGWSGELFF.

V is TRBV5-1 and J is TRBJ2-1, with 7 positions matching TRBD2. The CDR3 extends over 15 amino acids. The germline gives CDR1 SGHRS, CDR2 YFSETQ. V trimming: 4 bases; J trimming: 6 bases; junction bases outside the gene matches: 10. The CDR3 DNA reads TGCGCCAGCAGCCTACGGGGGGTCCTATTCAATGAGCAGTTCTTC. It specifies CASSLRGVLFNEQFF. Combining the CDR3 with reference TRBV5-1 and TRBJ2-1 gives the whole variable domain KAGVTQTPRYLIKTRGQQVTLSCSPISGHRSVSWYQQTPGQGLQFLFEYFSETQRNKGNFPGRFSGRQFSNSRSEMNVSTLELGDSALYLCASSLRGVLFNEQFFGPGTRLTVL.

This clone was observed a single time. This chain uses TRBV30 with TRBJ1-3, with no clear D. CDR1 and CDR2 (germline): GTSNPN, SVGIG (reference sequence). Between the trimmed V and J ends, which lost 2 bases and 6 bases, there was a span of 11 bases. This CDR3 spans 13 amino acids. The CDR3 loop reads CAWSPVGQNTIYF. The CDR3 nucleotides read TGTGCCTGGAGTCCCGTCGGTCAAAACACCATATATTTT.

The chain employs TRBV15 and TRBJ2-1; D might be TRBD1 or TRBD2, each matching 6 bases. The V end was cut by 0 bases, the J end by 9 bases, with 12 bases between. Germline V gene sequence: CDR1 LNHNV, CDR2 YYDKDF (reference sequence). This CDR3 is built from 14 residues. CDR3 DNA sequence: TGTGCCACCAGCAGAGATTTGGGGGGCAGTGAGCAGTTCTTC. The encoded protein is CATSRDLGGSEQFF. Drawing the rest from reference TRBV15 and TRBJ2-1, the complete variable domain is DAMVIQNPRYQVTQFGKPVTLSCSQTLNHNVMYWYQQKSSQAPKLLFHYYDKDFNNEADTPDNFQSRRPNTSFCFLDIRSPGLGDTAMYLCATSRDLGGSEQFFGPGTRLTVL.

V and J are TRBV7-3 and TRBJ2-2; D is tentatively TRBD1 or TRBD2 (5 bases each). This CDR3 has 15 residues. Germline CDR1 SGHTA, CDR2 FQGTGA. The germline V and J ends were trimmed by 5 bases and 1 base, with 11 bases remaining between them. The CDR3 DNA follows: TGTGCCAGCAGCCTTGGGACCCTGAACACCGGGGAGCTGTTTTTT. It codes for CASSLGTLNTGELFF.